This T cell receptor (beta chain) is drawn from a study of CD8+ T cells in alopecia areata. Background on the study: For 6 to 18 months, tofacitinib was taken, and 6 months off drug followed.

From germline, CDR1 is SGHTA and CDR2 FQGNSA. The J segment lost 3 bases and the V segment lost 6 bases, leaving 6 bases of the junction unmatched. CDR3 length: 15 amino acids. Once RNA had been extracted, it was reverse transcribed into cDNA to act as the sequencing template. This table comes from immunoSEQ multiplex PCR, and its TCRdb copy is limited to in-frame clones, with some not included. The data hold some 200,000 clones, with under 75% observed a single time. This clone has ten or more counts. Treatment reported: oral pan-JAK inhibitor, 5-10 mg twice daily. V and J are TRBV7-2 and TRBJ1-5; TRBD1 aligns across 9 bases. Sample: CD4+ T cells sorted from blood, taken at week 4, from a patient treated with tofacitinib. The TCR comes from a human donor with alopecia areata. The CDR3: CASSYRGLDNQPQHF. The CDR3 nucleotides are TGTGCCAGCAGTTACAGGGGGCTGGACAATCAGCCCCAGCATTTT.